This T cell receptor (beta chain) was profiled in a study of T cell clonality in common variable immunodeficiency. Findings of the study overall: What drives increased CVID clonality needs T cell subpopulation sequencing. Patient heterogeneity in the CVID cohort limited correlations between repertoire features and clinical complications. Common variable immunodeficiency TCR beta sequences reportedly had fewer deletions and N-nucleotide insertions.

Trimming cost V 5 bases and J 7 bases, with 17 bases left between them. Germline CDR1 and CDR2: SGHTA and FQGNSA. The CDR3 consists of 15 residues. This clone has at least ten counts. As yet, its antigen is unknown. The DNA ends 3 residues before the CDR3 does, and the rest of the CDR3 is filled in from the germline J gene. Profiled with immunoSEQ multiplex PCR; TCRdb holds only in-frame clones, not every one. Observed in the sample are tens of thousands of clones, none of them singletons. Donors gave roughly 4.5 to 8.5 ml heparinized peripheral whole blood. The chain employs TRBV7-2 and TRBJ2-2, with TRBD2 as a possible D gene (6 bases). The specimen sequenced was peripheral blood mononuclear cells. The TCR originated in a person between 18 and 75 years old in good health. CDR3 DNA (partial): TGTGCCAGCAGCCGAGGTCCCGCGGACTACGGGGAG. It codes for CASSRGPADYGE. The whole CDR3 protein is CASSRGPADYGELFF.